This entry features one T cell receptor beta chain sequence. In the same sample, other DNA sequences code for this CDR3. Sequenced by immunoSEQ multiplex PCR; TCRdb stores in-frame clones only, minus some. The data contain about 180,000 clones, approximately 90% of them singletons. This sample was included in a study of blood T cell repertoires in COVID-19. V was pared by 4 bases and J by 0 bases, with 2 bases of the junction left unmatched. Germline assignment: CDR1 SGDLS and CDR2 YYNGEE. The CDR3 runs 14 residues. The rearrangement joins TRBV9 to TRBJ2-3; TRBD2 agrees at 7 bases. The sequencing input was peripheral blood. The sequence derives from a woman aged 45-65 years with acute or convalescent COVID-19. CDR3 sequence: CASSPAGSTDTQYF. CDR3 coding DNA: TGTGCCAGCAGCCCAGCGGGAAGCACAGATACGCAGTATTTT. The variable domain in full, with the rest retrieved from reference TRBV9 and TRBJ2-3, is DSGVTQTPKHLITATGQRVTLRCSPRSGDLSVYWYQQSLDQGLQFLIQYYNGEERAKGNILERFSAQQFPDLHSELNLSSLELGDSALYFCASSPAGSTDTQYFGPGTRLTVL.